The next 9 T cell receptor beta chains were all read from a single sample in a study of blood T cell repertoires in COVID-19. Generated by immunoSEQ multiplex PCR, the TCRdb table keeps only in-frame clones and is missing some. The sample carries some 140,000 clones, roughly 80% recorded once. The sample was peripheral blood. Every receptor here comes from a woman aged 60-75 years with acute or convalescent COVID-19.

V is TRBV19 and J is TRBJ2-3, with 9 bases lining up with TRBD2. After removal of 5 bases from V and 4 bases from J, the junction contained 4 bases not matched to a gene. CDR1 is LNHDA and CDR2 is SQIVND in the germline V gene (reference sequence). The CDR3 contains 14 residues. The CDR3 region has the DNA TGTGCCAGTAGTGGTGCGGGGGGGCCAGATACGCAGTATTTT. Its protein product is CASSGAGGPDTQYF.

CDR3 region: CASSLTADTQYF. The CDR3 DNA reads TGCGCCAGCAGCTTGACGGCAGATACGCAGTATTTT. This rearrangement joins TRBV5-1 to TRBJ2-3; D ambiguous. The CDR3 totals 12 residues. Germline loops: CDR1 SGHRS, CDR2 YFSETQ. With 1 base removed from V and 4 bases from J, the gap between germline ends came to 4 bases. Drawing the rest from reference TRBV5-1 and TRBJ2-3, the complete variable domain is KAGVTQTPRYLIKTRGQQVTLSCSPISGHRSVSWYQQTPGQGLQFLFEYFSETQRNKGNFPGRFSGRQFSNSRSEMNVSTLELGDSALYLCASSLTADTQYFGPGTRLTVL.

Written as DNA, the CDR3 is TGTGCCAGCTCACCCCCTAGACTAGCGGGGGGTTACAATGAGCAGTTCTTC. As protein: CASSPPRLAGGYNEQFF. This chain connects TRBV18 to TRBJ2-1; 13 bases map to TRBD2. This CDR3 is 17 amino acids long. CDR1 KGHSH and CDR2 LQKENI come from the germline V gene. V shed 3 bases and J 4 bases; nucleotides not matched to a gene: 6.

The rearrangement links TRBV18 to TRBJ2-5; D perhaps matches TRBD2 (5 bases). Per the germline V gene, CDR1 is KGHSH and CDR2 is LQKENI. This CDR3 comprises 13 residues. Between the trimmed V and J ends, which lost 0 bases and 3 bases, there was a span of 5 bases. CDR3 amino acids: CASSPPSEETQYF. CDR3 bases: TGTGCCAGCTCACCACCTAGCGAAGAGACCCAGTACTTC.

This clone was observed a single time. V usage is TRBV27 and J usage is TRBJ2-2, with a weak D call TRBD2 (5 bases). Trimming pared 3 bases from V and 0 bases from J, leaving 14 bases between. The CDR3 has 17 amino acids. Germline CDR1 is MNHEY and CDR2 is SMNVEV (reference sequence). The DNA of the CDR3 is TGTGCCAGCAGTTTGTGGGTCGGAGGTGCGAACACCGGGGAGCTGTTTTTT. Protein product: CASSLWVGGANTGELFF.

This clone was counted once. The rearrangement joins TRBV30 to TRBJ1-2, with unresolved D. With 4 bases removed from V and 7 bases from J, the gap between germline ends came to 10 bases. The germline V gene has CDR1 GTSNPN and CDR2 SVGIG (reference sequence). This CDR3 comprises 11 residues. The CDR3 nucleotides read TGTGCCTGGAATAGCTTGGGTGGCTACACCTTC. Its translation: CAWNSLGGYTF.

The chain links TRBV18 to TRBJ1-1; no clear D. CDR3 length: 14 residues. Trimming took off 4 bases at V and 0 bases at J, with 9 bases between the two ends. Germline values: CDR1 KGHSH, CDR2 LQKENI. The CDR3 loop reads CASSLIEMNTEAFF. The DNA of the CDR3 is TGTGCCAGCTCACTAATAGAGATGAACACTGAAGCTTTCTTT.

The chain links TRBV7-9 to TRBJ1-6, with 10 nucleotides matching TRBD1. Germline-derived CDR1 and CDR2 are SEHNR and FQNEAQ (reference sequence). The CDR3 runs to 14 residues. The junction had 4 bases not matched to a gene; V was cut back by 7 bases and J by 7 bases. DNA for the CDR3: TGTGCCAGCAAAGGGACAGGGGAAAATTCACCCCTCCACTTT. This codes for CASKGTGENSPLHF.

This clone was found once. CDR3 amino acids: CASSPDRAEDTQYF. The CDR3 coding sequence is TGTGCCAGCAGCCCGGACAGGGCGGAAGATACGCAGTATTTT. The V call is TRBV5-4, the J call TRBJ2-3, with 8 bases matching TRBD1. J gave up 5 bases and V 4 bases, and 6 bases lay outside the gene matches. Germline V gene sequence: CDR1 SGHNT, CDR2 YYREEE (reference sequence). The CDR3 contains 14 residues.